This T cell receptor beta chain was identified during a study of T cells in Graves' hyperthyroidism and ophthalmopathy. Regarding the study as a whole: A median around 6.8 months before onset, the model predicted ophthalmopathy. Blood also held most thyroid clonotypes expanded beyond 0.001.

RNA transcripts served as the template for amplifying TCR beta CDR3 regions. Initially, a first-round RT-PCR of the TCR CDR3 employed the HTBI primer set. One entry per CDR3 protein, called by TCRdb with MiXCR from the multiplex PCR reads. The sample includes 490,000 or so distinct CDR3 sequences, nearly 20% of them seen just once. Note on this clonotype: Its target is unknown.

CDR1 and CDR2 (germline): LGHNA, YNFKEQ. The CDR3 loop spans 14 amino acids. Trimming cost V 0 bases and J 9 bases, with 12 bases left between them. Material for sequencing was blood. This clonotype was obtained from a man aged 35 to 55 with Graves' ophthalmopathy. J is TRBJ1-5 and V is TRBV4-2; D remains ambiguous. The CDR3 DNA reads as TGTGCCAGCAGCCAAGATCCACCCACTCTGCCCCAGCATTTT. This codes for CASSQDPPTLPQHF.